This record looks at one T cell receptor beta chain sequence and its context. Its antigen is not identified. Time point: week 23, last vaccination. In every dose of vaccine, 300 ug of mutant IDH1 20-mer peptide was given alongside topical imiquimod. Here immunoSEQ multiplex PCR was the method, and the copy in TCRdb shows in-frame clones only, minus some. The profile shows about 81,000 clones, 65% to 90% of them singletons. This sample is drawn from a study of a mutant IDH1 vaccine in newly diagnosed glioma. Study summary: Patients had eight vaccinations, in weeks 1, 3, 5, 7, 11, 15, 19 and 23. Beginning 4-6 weeks after radiotherapy alone, or with temozolomide cycles, vaccination took place. Treated patients showed a male proportion of roughly 60%, a female proportion of around 40%, and a mean age of around 40 years. Before enrollment, the patients had been treated with radiotherapy alone, temozolomide alone, or both together. Most of them had received both.

CDR3 length equals 14 residues. Trimming shortened V by 2 bases and J by 1 base, and 8 bases separated the two germline ends. The TCR comes from a man aged 25 to 40 with glioma. Some clones in this sample may be carry-over from other donors' samples. This specimen was PBMCs, taken from a glioma patient whose treatment included an IDH1 peptide vaccine. The chain recombines TRBV23-1 with TRBJ1-1, with D perhaps matching TRBD1 (5 bases). TRBV23-1 is treated as an ORF (open reading frame) with a function not yet certain. In DNA, the CDR3 is TGCGCCAGCAGTCAAGGGGCGAAGAACACTGAAGCTTTCTTT. This encodes CASSQGAKNTEAFF.